This T cell receptor beta chain is from a study of long-term antiretroviral therapy in people with HIV. The overall study: The immediate-ART recommendation dates to 2015, and the earliest samples predate it by about a decade.

The assay used was immunoSEQ (version v3.0), run at survey level. The repertoire was sequenced with immunoSEQ multiplex PCR; TCRdb's copy has only in-frame clones and lacks some. The sample carries roughly 15,000 clones, around four fifths recorded once. Study outcomes and limitations: When set beside controls, HIV repertoires had CDR3 length ranges that were narrower. Collection of the blood took place between the mid-2000s and the late 2010s. The ART regimens in use then may have been less effective than current ones.

A note on this clone: What it recognizes is unknown.

This CDR3 has 13 residues. V was trimmed by 6 bases and J by 4 bases, leaving 11 bases between them. In germline, CDR1 is MNHNY, CDR2 SVGAGI (reference sequence). The chain carries TRBV6-6 and TRBJ2-3, with a weak D call TRBD2 (5 bases). Sequencing was performed on unsorted PBMCs, taken 1.8 years before starting antiretroviral therapy. The source is a woman in her thirties or forties with HIV. The CDR3: CASRTGVPDTQYF. Written as DNA, the CDR3 is TGTGCCAGCAGAACCGGGGTGCCAGATACGCAGTATTTT.